This T cell receptor (beta chain) emerged from a study of response to subunit inactivated influenza vaccine. TCRdb independently ran MiXCR on the RT-PCR reads; one entry per CDR3 protein. The table lists 450,000 to 700,000 distinct CDR3 sequences, about 14% of them singletons, with approximately 10% in the top ten. As to this clonotype: Its matching antigen is unknown.

The CDR3 runs to 13 residues. The V segment lost 5 bases and the J segment 4 bases; nucleotides outside the gene matches: 7. Germline V CDR1 and CDR2: SQVTM, ANQGSEA. Study-wide results and limits: Seasonal influenza vaccination, on each occasion, was suggested by the authors to recruit few new T cells.

This clonotype originated in a man between 45 and 60 years old who received an inactivated influenza vaccine. Sequencing was performed on PBMCs from blood, taken 11 to 12 days after vaccination. The rearrangement links TRBV29-1 to TRBJ2-7; 8 bases are a match to TRBD1. The CDR3 DNA sequence: TGCAGCGTTTCGGCAGGGGGCACGTACGAGCAGTACTTC. It codes for CSVSAGGTYEQYF.